This T cell receptor (beta chain) is drawn from a study of blood T cells in healthy people across ages. Study-wide results and limits: Lack of knowledge of donor CMV status possibly confounded expanded clonotype changes.

The CDR3 spans 15 residues. V was shortened by 1 base and J by 3 bases, with 9 bases between the two germline ends. Germline-derived CDR1 and CDR2 are LGHDT and YNNKEL (reference sequence). Each donor gave 9 to 10 milliliters of peripheral blood. At least 5.5 micrograms of total RNA were extracted per sample. Primed by a sample-barcoded 5' primer and a J-beta primer mix, a second PCR proceeded for 7 to 11 cycles. TCRdb re-called the 5' RACE reads with MiXCR, one entry per CDR3 protein. The sample carries around 1,000,000 distinct CDR3 sequences, around 25% recorded once. This clonotype was recorded a few times. The antigen remains unidentified. These data were also reused for a study on T cells of mothers and their children. From that report: Related mother-child pairs shared slightly more overlap than unrelated pairs, but the difference was non-significant.

The TCR sequence derives from a girl aged 2-9 years in good health. The gene calls are TRBV3-1 and TRBJ2-2; D is perhaps TRBD1 (5 bases). Sequencing was performed on blood. CDR3 amino acids: CASSQAAGYTGELFF. The CDR3, as DNA: TGTGCCAGCAGCCAAGCGGCAGGGTACACCGGGGAGCTGTTTTTT.